These 16 T cell receptor beta chains came from one sample sequenced in a study of blood T cells in healthy people across ages. It was with a sample-barcoded 5' primer and a J-beta primer mix that a second PCR of roughly 7 to 12 cycles was run. In TCRdb, the 5' RACE reads were re-called with MiXCR into one record per CDR3 protein. There are about 780,000 distinct CDR3 sequences in the sample; 35% to 50% occur only once, and approximately 18% lies in the top ten. What was sequenced was blood. Receptors were obtained from a man older than 75 in good health.

This clonotype was recorded a few times. The chain has TRBV9 and TRBJ2-7; 9 bases fit TRBD2. The J segment lost 3 bases and the V segment lost 0 bases, leaving 4 bases of the junction unmatched. The CDR3 loop spans 15 amino acids. CDR1 is SGDLS and CDR2 is YYNGEE in the germline V gene. The CDR3 bases are TGTGCCAGCAGCGTAGGTCCTAGCGGGAACTACGAGCAGTACTTC. Translation: CASSVGPSGNYEQYF.

In its sample, this clonotype was seen a few times. J is TRBJ2-7 and V is TRBV5-1; D is perhaps TRBD1 (6 bases). V shed 4 bases and J shed 1 base, with 12 bases lying between them. The CDR3 sequence is 14 residues long. Germline CDR1 SGHRS, CDR2 YFSETQ. The CDR3 sequence is CASSVGHDSYEQYF. DNA for the CDR3: TGCGCCAGCAGCGTGGGACATGATTCCTACGAGCAGTACTTC.

V gene TRBV5-6 combines with J gene TRBJ2-1; 9 nucleotides align to TRBD2. Unmatched junction bases numbered 14, after V lost 4 bases and J lost 6 bases. CDR1 is SGHDT and CDR2 is YYEEEE in the germline V gene. This CDR3 region has 17 residues. The CDR3 here is CASSQELAGMNSNEQFF. CDR3 DNA sequence: TGTGCCAGCAGCCAGGAGCTAGCGGGAATGAACTCCAATGAGCAGTTCTTC.

A few counts support this clonotype. The chain employs TRBV21-1 and TRBJ2-7. TRBV21-1 is flagged as a pseudogene. The CDR3 contains 15 residues. The DNA for the CDR3 is TGTGCCAGCAGCAAAGTTCCGGGGAGCTCCTACGAGCAGTACTTC. Protein sequence: CASSKVPGSSYEQYF.

V is TRBV11-3 and J is TRBJ2-1, with 8 nucleotides matching TRBD2. The J call may not be correct, given that the DNA end is closer to TRBJ2-7. This CDR3 is 17 amino acids long. Germline V CDR1 and CDR2: SGHNT, YENEEA. The CDR3 spells CASSSIEGLDSYNEQYF. The CDR3 DNA is TGTGCCAGCAGCTCCATCGAGGGACTAGATTCCTACAATGAGCAGTACTTC.

V usage is TRBV9 and J usage is TRBJ2-2; 8 nucleotides align to TRBD1. Unmatched junction bases numbered 2, after V lost 2 bases and J lost 2 bases. Germline lookup yields CDR1 SGDLS and CDR2 YYNGEE. The CDR3 runs 15 residues. The CDR3 DNA sequence: TGTGCCAGCAGCGTTGGACAGGGTAACACCGGGGAGCTGTTTTTT. The encoded protein is CASSVGQGNTGELFF.

This rearrangement joins TRBV25-1 to TRBJ1-5, with 10 bases matching TRBD1. V trimming: 2 bases; J trimming: 11 bases; junction bases outside the gene matches: 6. The CDR3 runs to 14 residues. Germline CDR1 and CDR2: MGHDK and SYGVNS. The DNA of the CDR3 is TGTGCCAGCAGTGAAGGGACAGGGGTTATGGCCCAGCATTTT. It codes for CASSEGTGVMAQHF. The whole variable domain, remainder taken from reference TRBV25-1 and TRBJ1-5, is EADIYQTPRYLVIGTGKKITLECSQTMGHDKMYWYQQDPGMELHLIHYSYGVNSTEKGDLSSESTVSRIRTEHFPLTLESARPSHTSQYLCASSEGTGVMAQHFGDGTRLSIL.

This chain uses TRBV6-2 or TRBV6-3 with TRBJ2-7, with a possible D match to TRBD2 (6 bases). Germline assignment: CDR1 MNHEY and CDR2 SVGEGT. The V end lost 0 bases, the J end lost 6 bases, and 9 bases lay between the germline ends. The CDR3 contains 13 residues. The CDR3: CASSYSEGGEQYF. The DNA for the CDR3 is TGTGCCAGCAGTTACTCGGAGGGAGGCGAGCAGTACTTC.

Turning to this clonotype: A read error may account for a junction end that differs from germline. The chain is built from TRBV11-2 and TRBJ2-3; possibly TRBD1 or TRBD2 for D (5 bases each). The germline V gene encodes CDR1 SGHAT and CDR2 FQNNGV. The CDR3 runs 17 residues. CDR3 sequence (DNA): TGTGCCAGCAGCTCATACGGGGCAGGGTTAGGCACGGATACGCAGTATTTT. This gives the protein CASSSYGAGLGTDTQYF.

To note about this clonotype: A read error is possible here, since a much larger clone lies one base away. The chain combines TRBV12-5 with TRBJ2-3, with TRBD2 identical over 12 bases. From germline, CDR1 is LGHNT and CDR2 FRNRAP. The CDR3 contains 16 residues. The CDR3 spells CAGGLGLAGTTDTQYF. CDR3 nucleotide sequence: TGTGCTGGTGGTTTGGGACTAGCGGGTACCACAGATACGCAGTATTTT.

The genes are TRBV20-1 and TRBJ2-3, with TRBD2 identical over 9 bases. V dropped 6 bases and J dropped 4; count of bases not matched to a gene: 8. The CDR3 length is 14 residues. Germline V gene sequence: CDR1 DFQATT, CDR2 SNEGSKA (reference sequence). The CDR3 sequence is CSAEREEFADTQYF. The CDR3 bases are TGCAGTGCCGAGCGGGAGGAGTTCGCAGATACGCAGTATTTT.

In this sample, this clonotype turned up once. The chain links TRBV4-3 to TRBJ2-4, with 7 bases that match TRBD2. The DNA end favors TRBJ2-5, so the J call may be wrong. CDR1 LGHNA and CDR2 YSLEER come from the germline V gene. The CDR3 contains 16 residues. The CDR3 sequence is CASSPGGGREKETQYF. Written as DNA, the CDR3 is TGCGCCAGCAGCCCGGGTGGGGGGAGGGAGAAAGAGACCCAGTACTTC.

In this sample, this clonotype turned up a few times. This chain uses TRBV20-1 with TRBJ2-1, with 12 positions matching TRBD2. This CDR3 region has 16 residues. CDR1 and CDR2 from the germline V gene are DFQATT and SNEGSKA (reference sequence). J gave up 8 bases and V 0 bases, and 8 bases lay outside the gene matches. The CDR3 loop reads CSARERLAGVNYEQFF. CDR3 DNA: TGCAGTGCTAGAGAACGACTAGCGGGAGTAAATTATGAGCAGTTCTTC.

This clonotype was seen only a few times. The rearrangement links TRBV15 to TRBJ2-3; TRBD1 agrees at 7 bases. With V trimmed by 4 bases and J by 4 bases, 5 bases remained unmatched. Germline loops: CDR1 LNHNV, CDR2 YYDKDF (reference sequence). This CDR3 comprises 14 residues. This CDR3 is CATSNRQGSDTQYF. The CDR3 nucleotides read TGTGCCACCAGCAACCGACAGGGCTCAGATACGCAGTATTTT.

The chain uses TRBV9 and TRBJ2-7; D possibly corresponds to TRBD2 (6 bases). The CDR3 contains 15 residues. From germline, CDR1 is SGDLS and CDR2 YYNGEE. The germline V and J ends were trimmed by 0 bases and 4 bases, with 14 bases remaining between them. The CDR3 region has the DNA TGTGCCAGCAGCGTAGAGGGTAGCGGATGGTACGAGCAGTACTTC. As protein: CASSVEGSGWYEQYF.

Note on this clonotype: The final CDR3 position lacks the conserved phenylalanine or tryptophan, pointing to a likely read error. No DNA is shown, since the ends of the CDR3 on it are uncertain; the CDR3 is the one TCRdb lists. The chain carries TRBV29-1 and TRBJ2-5; TRBD1 is the table's D call, not checked against the DNA. CDR1 and CDR2 from the germline V gene are SQVTM and ANQGSEA. From its first to its last residue, the CDR3 has 20 amino acids. CDR3: CSVDHMISGTGRGYGYTFGS.